The clone carrying this T cell receptor (beta chain) has a count of ten or more. Its antigen is as yet unknown. Among the patients, aged 18 to 65, hyperthyroidism was newly diagnosed and had lasted under 2 months. This record comes from a study of T cells in Graves' hyperthyroidism and ophthalmopathy. Overall study context: Peripheral blood was secured at the point of initial diagnosis, before any treatment. Study-level points and caveats: The authors' 13 V-J model separated ophthalmopathy from stable hyperthyroidism. Within blood appeared most thyroid clonotypes that had expanded above 0.001.

Researchers took RNA transcripts and amplified the TCR beta CDR3 regions from them. Carried out on the TCR CDR3, a first-round RT-PCR used the HTBI primer set. TCRdb analysed the multiplex PCR reads with MiXCR anew, one entry per CDR3 protein. The table lists about 690,000 distinct CDR3 sequences, around 16% of them singletons. Trimming stripped 6 bases from V and 5 bases from J, with 13 bases between. The length of the CDR3 is 13 residues. Germline assignment: CDR1 MNHEY and CDR2 SMNVEV (reference sequence). What was sequenced was blood. The chain joins TRBV27 to TRBJ1-1; D not certain. The receptor was derived from a man aged 45-65 years with Graves' hyperthyroidism. CDR3 protein: CASRLGLITEAFF. DNA for the CDR3: TGTGCCAGCAGGCTGGGATTGATAACTGAAGCTTTCTTT.